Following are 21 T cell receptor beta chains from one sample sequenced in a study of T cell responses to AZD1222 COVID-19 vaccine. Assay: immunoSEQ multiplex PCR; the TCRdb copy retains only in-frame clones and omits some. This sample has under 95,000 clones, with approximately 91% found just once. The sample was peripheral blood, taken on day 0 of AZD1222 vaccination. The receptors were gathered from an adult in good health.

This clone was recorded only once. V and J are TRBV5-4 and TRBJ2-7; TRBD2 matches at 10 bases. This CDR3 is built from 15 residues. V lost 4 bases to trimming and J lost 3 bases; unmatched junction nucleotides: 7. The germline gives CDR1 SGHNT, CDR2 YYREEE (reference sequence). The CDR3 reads CASSPPGTSVYEQYF. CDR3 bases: TGTGCCAGCAGCCCCCCCGGGACTAGCGTCTACGAGCAGTACTTC.

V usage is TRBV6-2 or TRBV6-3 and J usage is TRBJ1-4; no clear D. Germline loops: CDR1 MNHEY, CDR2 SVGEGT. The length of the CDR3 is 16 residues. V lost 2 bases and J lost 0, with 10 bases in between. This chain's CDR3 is CASSYIGVATNEKLFF. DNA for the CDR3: TGTGCCAGCAGTTACATCGGCGTTGCAACTAATGAAAAACTGTTTTTT.

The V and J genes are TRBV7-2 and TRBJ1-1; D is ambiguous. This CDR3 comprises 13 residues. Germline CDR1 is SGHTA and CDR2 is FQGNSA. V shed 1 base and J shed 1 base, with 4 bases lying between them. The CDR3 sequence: CASSLGQNTEAFF. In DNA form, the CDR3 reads TGTGCCAGCAGCTTAGGACAGAACACTGAAGCTTTCTTT.

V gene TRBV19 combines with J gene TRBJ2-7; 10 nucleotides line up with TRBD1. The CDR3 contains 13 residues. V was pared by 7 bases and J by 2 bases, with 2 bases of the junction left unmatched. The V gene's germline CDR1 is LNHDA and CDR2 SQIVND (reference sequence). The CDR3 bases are TGTGCCAGTAAGGACAGGGGGGCCTACGAGCAGTACTTC. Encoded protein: CASKDRGAYEQYF.

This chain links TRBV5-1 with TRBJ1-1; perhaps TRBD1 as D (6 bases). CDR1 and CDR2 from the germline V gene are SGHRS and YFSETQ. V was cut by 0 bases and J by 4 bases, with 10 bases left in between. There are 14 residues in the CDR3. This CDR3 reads CASSLDRVGTEAFF. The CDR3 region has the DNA TGCGCCAGCAGCTTGGACAGGGTGGGCACTGAAGCTTTCTTT.

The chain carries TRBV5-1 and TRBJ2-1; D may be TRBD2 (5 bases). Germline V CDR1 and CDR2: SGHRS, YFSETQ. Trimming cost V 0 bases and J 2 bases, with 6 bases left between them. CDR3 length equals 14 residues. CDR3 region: CASSLGRTYNEQFF. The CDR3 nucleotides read TGCGCCAGCAGCTTGGGGAGGACCTACAATGAGCAGTTCTTC. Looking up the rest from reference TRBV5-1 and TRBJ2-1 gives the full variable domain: KAGVTQTPRYLIKTRGQQVTLSCSPISGHRSVSWYQQTPGQGLQFLFEYFSETQRNKGNFPGRFSGRQFSNSRSEMNVSTLELGDSALYLCASSLGRTYNEQFFGPGTRLTVL.

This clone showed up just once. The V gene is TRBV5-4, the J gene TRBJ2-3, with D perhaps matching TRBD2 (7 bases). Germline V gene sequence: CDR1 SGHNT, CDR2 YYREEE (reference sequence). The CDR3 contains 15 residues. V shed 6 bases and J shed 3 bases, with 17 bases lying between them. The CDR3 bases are TGTGCCAGCAAAATTGGGGGGGCAGGGACAGATACGCAGTATTTT. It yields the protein CASKIGGAGTDTQYF.

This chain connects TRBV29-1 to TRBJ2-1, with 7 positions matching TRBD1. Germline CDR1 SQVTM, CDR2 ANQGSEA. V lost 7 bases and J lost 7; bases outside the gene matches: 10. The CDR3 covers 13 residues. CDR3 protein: CSAHRGSGNEQFF. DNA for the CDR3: TGCAGCGCCCACAGGGGTTCCGGGAATGAGCAGTTCTTC.

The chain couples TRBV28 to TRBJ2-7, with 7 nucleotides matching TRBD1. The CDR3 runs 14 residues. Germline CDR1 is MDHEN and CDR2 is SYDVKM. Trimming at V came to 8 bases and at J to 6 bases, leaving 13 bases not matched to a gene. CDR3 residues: CASRPWNTGVEQYF. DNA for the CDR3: TGTGCCAGCCGACCATGGAACACAGGGGTCGAGCAGTACTTC.

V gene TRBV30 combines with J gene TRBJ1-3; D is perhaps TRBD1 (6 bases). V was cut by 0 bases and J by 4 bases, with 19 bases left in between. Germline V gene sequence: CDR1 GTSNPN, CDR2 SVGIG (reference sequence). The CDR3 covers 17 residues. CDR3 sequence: CAWSVQWGLLGGNTIYF. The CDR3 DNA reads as TGTGCCTGGAGTGTACAATGGGGGCTCTTGGGGGGAAACACCATATATTTT.

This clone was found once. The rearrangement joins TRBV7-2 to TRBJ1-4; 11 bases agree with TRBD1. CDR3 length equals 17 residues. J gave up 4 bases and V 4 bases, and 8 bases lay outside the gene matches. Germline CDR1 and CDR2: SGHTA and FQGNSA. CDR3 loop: CASSSGQGEIDNEKLFF. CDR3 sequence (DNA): TGTGCCAGCAGCTCGGGACAGGGGGAGATAGATAATGAAAAACTGTTTTTT.

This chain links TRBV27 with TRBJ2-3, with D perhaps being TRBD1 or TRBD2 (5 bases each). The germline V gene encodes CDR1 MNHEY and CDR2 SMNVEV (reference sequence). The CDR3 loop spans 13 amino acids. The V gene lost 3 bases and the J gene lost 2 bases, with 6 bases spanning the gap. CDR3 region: CASSLGPTDTQYF. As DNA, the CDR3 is TGTGCCAGCAGTTTGGGACCCACAGATACGCAGTATTTT.

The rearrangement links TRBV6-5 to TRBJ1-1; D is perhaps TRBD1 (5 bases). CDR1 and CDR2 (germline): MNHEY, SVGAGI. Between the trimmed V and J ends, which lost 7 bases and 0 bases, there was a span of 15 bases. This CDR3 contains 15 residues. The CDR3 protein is CASNRGRRVNTEAFF. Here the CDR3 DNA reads TGTGCCAGCAATAGAGGGCGCAGGGTGAACACTGAAGCTTTCTTT.

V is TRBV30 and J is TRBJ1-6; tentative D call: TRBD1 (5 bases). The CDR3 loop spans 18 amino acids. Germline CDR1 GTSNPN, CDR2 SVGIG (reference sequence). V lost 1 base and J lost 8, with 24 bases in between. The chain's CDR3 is CAWSANVGGSYNDSPLHF. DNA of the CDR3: TGTGCCTGGAGTGCCAATGTTGGGGGATCTTATAATGATTCACCCCTCCACTTT.

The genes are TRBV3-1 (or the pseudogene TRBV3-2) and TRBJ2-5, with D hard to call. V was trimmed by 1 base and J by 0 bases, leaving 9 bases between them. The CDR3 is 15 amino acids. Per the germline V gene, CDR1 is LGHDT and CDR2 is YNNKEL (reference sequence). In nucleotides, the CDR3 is TGTGCCAGCAGCCAAGTAAACTGGAACCAAGAGACCCAGTACTTC. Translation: CASSQVNWNQETQYF.

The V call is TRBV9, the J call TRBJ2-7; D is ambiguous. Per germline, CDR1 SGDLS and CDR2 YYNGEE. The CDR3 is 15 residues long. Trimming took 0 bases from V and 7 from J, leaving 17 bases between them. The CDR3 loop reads CASSVGGSGVEEQYF. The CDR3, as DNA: TGTGCCAGCAGCGTAGGAGGCAGTGGGGTCGAGGAGCAGTACTTC.

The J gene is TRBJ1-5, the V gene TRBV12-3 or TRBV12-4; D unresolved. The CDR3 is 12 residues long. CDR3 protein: CASAASNQPQHF. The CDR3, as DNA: TGTGCTTCGGCAGCTAGCAATCAGCCCCAGCATTTT.

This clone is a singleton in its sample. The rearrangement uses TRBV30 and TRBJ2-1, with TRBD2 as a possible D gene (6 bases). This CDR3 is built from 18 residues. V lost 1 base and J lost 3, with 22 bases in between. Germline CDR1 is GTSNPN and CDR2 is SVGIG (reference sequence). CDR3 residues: CAWSGDPTGTGDYNEQFF. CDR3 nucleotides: TGTGCCTGGAGTGGTGACCCCACCGGGACGGGGGACTACAATGAGCAGTTCTTC.

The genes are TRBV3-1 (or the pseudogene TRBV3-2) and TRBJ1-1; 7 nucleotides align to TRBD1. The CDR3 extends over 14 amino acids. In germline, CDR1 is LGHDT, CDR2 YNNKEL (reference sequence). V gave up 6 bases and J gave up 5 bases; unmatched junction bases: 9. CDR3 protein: CASRQSDRETEAFF. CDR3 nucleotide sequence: TGTGCCAGCAGACAGAGTGACAGGGAAACTGAAGCTTTCTTT.

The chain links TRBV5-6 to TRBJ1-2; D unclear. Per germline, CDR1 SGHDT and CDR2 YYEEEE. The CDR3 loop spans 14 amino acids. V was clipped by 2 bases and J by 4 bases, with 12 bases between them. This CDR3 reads CASSFSAGIYGYTF. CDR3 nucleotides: TGTGCCAGCAGCTTTTCAGCTGGGATCTATGGCTACACCTTC. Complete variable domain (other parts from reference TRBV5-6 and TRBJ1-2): DAGVTQSPTHLIKTRGQQVTLRCSPKSGHDTVSWYQQALGQGPQFIFQYYEEEERQRGNFPDRFSGHQFPNYSSELNVNALLLGDSALYLCASSFSAGIYGYTFGSGTRLTVV.

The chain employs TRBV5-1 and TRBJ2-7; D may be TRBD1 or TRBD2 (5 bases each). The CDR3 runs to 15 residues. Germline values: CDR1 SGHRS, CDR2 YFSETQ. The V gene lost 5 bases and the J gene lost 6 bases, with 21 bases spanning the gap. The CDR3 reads CASSSTGAAGREQYF. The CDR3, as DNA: TGCGCCAGCAGTTCGACCGGGGCGGCCGGGCGCGAGCAGTACTTC. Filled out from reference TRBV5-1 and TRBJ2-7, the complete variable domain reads KAGVTQTPRYLIKTRGQQVTLSCSPISGHRSVSWYQQTPGQGLQFLFEYFSETQRNKGNFPGRFSGRQFSNSRSEMNVSTLELGDSALYLCASSSTGAAGREQYFGPGTRLTVT.